Listed here is a single T cell receptor beta chain. Its matching antigen is unknown. This record belongs to a study of OX40 agonist ivuxolimab in advanced cancers. Whole-study context: Patients were treated with ivuxolimab, an agonistic anti-OX40 (CD134) antibody. Dose-escalation patients suffered from hepatocellular carcinoma, melanoma, renal cell or head and neck cancer. Whole-study results and caveats: Clonal expansion was among the lowest in partial responders at 0.1-3.0 mg/kg, especially CD8+. Also present in some nonresponders was a low level of normalized T-cell clonal expansion.

Germline CDR1 ENHRY, CDR2 SYGVKD. CDR3 length: 13 residues. Trimming left V 3 bases short and J 6 bases short, with 11 bases between. Repertoires were generated with immunoSEQ multiplex PCR, while TCRdb's copy carries only in-frame clones and drops some. The top ten hold 0.95% to 1.1% of the sample, which has around 45,000 clones, more than 70% seen once. The receptor comes from an adult with an advanced solid tumor such as melanoma, head and neck, liver or kidney cancer. The sequencing used CD4+ or CD8+ T cells sorted from blood, collected in a trial of the OX40 agonist ivuxolimab. The rearrangement joins TRBV10-3 to TRBJ1-1; TRBD1 might be the D (5 bases). The CDR3 here is CAISERGGPEAFF. As DNA, the CDR3 is TGTGCCATCAGTGAAAGGGGCGGCCCTGAAGCTTTCTTT.